This record covers a single TCR beta chain. Its matching antigen is unknown. The data belong to a study of shared clonotypes between healthy human individuals. Study results and limitations: Clonotypes that were shared across several donors made up around 4.6% of naive CD4 clonotypes. As a rule, naive subsets had a larger estimated richness than memory subsets.

The healthy adult donors were HIV-negative and reported no recent acute infections or vaccinations. Some clones are missing from TCRdb's copy, which holds only in-frame ones; the method was immunoSEQ multiplex PCR. The sample records about 2.3 million clones, 80% to 95% being singletons. Input material: naive CD4+ T cells from PBMCs. Subset described: CD45RA+ positively selected. The receptor's source is a man aged 18 to 29 in good health. Some clones in this sample may be carry-over from other donors' samples.

The CDR3 nucleotides read TGTGCCAGCAGTGAAGCGCCCGGGGGTTCCACCTTC. Residues: CASSEAPGGSTF. The chain uses TRBV2 and TRBJ1-2, with a tentative D call TRBD1 (5 bases). V was clipped by 0 bases and J by 13 bases, with 12 bases between them. This CDR3 is built from 12 residues. The V gene's germline CDR1 is SNHLY and CDR2 FYNNEI.